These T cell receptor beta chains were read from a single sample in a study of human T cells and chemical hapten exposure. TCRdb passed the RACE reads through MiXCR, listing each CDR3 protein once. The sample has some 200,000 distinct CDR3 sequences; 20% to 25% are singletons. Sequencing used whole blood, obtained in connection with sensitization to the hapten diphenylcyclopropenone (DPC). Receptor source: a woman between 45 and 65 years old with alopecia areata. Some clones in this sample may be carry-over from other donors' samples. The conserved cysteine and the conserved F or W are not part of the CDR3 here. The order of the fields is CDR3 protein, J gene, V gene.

ASSITGWGTQY,TRBJ2-5,TRBV27
ASSPPSWAQF,TRBJ2-1,TRBV7-9
ASSPRLSPLSYEQY,TRBJ2-7,TRBV3-1
SVEGTGGQETQY,TRBJ2-5,TRBV29-1
ASSPVDLGEKLF,TRBJ1-4,TRBV5-1
SARDWGSDSNQPQH,TRBJ1-5,TRBV20-1
ASSEQLAGITDTQY,TRBJ2-3,TRBV2
ASSYRAEETQY,TRBJ2-5,TRBV6-6
SVRDRGFDEQF,TRBJ2-1,TRBV29-1
SVQDLNTEAF,TRBJ1-1,TRBV20-1
ASSRNTDEQY,TRBJ2-7,TRBV7-8
ASSDTGTGEATNEKLF,TRBJ1-4,TRBV7-9
SVADRVEQPQH,TRBJ1-5,TRBV29-1
ASRTSREVNTEAF,TRBJ1-1,TRBV5-1
ASSRQISFEKLF,TRBJ1-4,TRBV7-9
SAGTLGETQY,TRBJ2-5,TRBV20-1
SVDGEGLTEAF,TRBJ1-1,TRBV29-1
ASSTDGRYGYT,TRBJ1-2,TRBV5-1
ASSGGTGESNEQY,TRBJ2-7,TRBV5-1
SVAERGTDTQY,TRBJ2-3,TRBV29-1
ASSLAQRNTIY,TRBJ1-3,TRBV7-6
ASSLGDRGLNTDTQY,TRBJ2-3,TRBV5-1
ASTTSILDTDTQY,TRBJ2-3,TRBV3-1
ASSPWTGTISGANVLT,TRBJ2-6,TRBV9
ASSGRQGYNSPLH,TRBJ1-6,TRBV9
AISPDQGGGNEQF,TRBJ2-1,TRBV10-3
ATSRDRGREQPQH,TRBJ1-5,TRBV15
ASSFLAGRTDTQY,TRBJ2-3,TRBV5-1
ASSPGLAGIDEQY,TRBJ2-7,TRBV7-9
ASSLTPNYGYT,TRBJ1-2,TRBV7-2
ASSQDPTSKEQY,TRBJ2-7,TRBV3-1
ASGQGGSYNEQF,TRBJ2-1,TRBV12-3/TRBV12-4
SVEGDRGGQETQY,TRBJ2-5,TRBV29-1
ASRLAGGDYEQY,TRBJ2-7,TRBV7-2
ASSEYGRYEQY,TRBJ2-7,TRBV25-1
ATQGSSYNEQF,TRBJ2-1,TRBV24-1
ASSLASGVWELF,TRBJ2-2,TRBV7-9
ASSIQAGYSELF,TRBJ2-2,TRBV19
ASNWASGNNEQF,TRBJ2-1,TRBV6-6
ASSLELAGYNEQF,TRBJ2-1,TRBV5-1
ASIQGGAREYEQY,TRBJ2-7,TRBV7-9
ASSPGAGRDKTQY,TRBJ2-5,TRBV7-9